This T cell receptor (beta chain) was identified during a study of graft-versus-host responses after intestinal transplantation (dated by TCRdb to the early 2020s). Notes on the research overall: The transplants that recipients received were multivisceral, liver-intestinal, or isolated intestinal. A peak of at least 4% donor T cells among recipient peripheral blood mononuclear cells was the definition used for donor T cell macrochimerism. Rather than going through the commercial service, samples from a few later patients were sequenced in-house on an Illumina MiSeq and processed with MiXCR. To identify alloreactive clones, pre-transplant mixed lymphocyte reaction products were sequenced and compared with unstimulated pre-transplant donor and recipient T cells. Every recipient was given anti-thymocyte globulin induction, then maintenance tacrolimus and steroids for about three years. After intestinal transplantation, graft-versus-host and host-versus-graft alloreactive T cell clones in the graft, circulation and bone marrow were tracked using bulk TCR-beta CDR3 sequencing. The cohort enrolled under 25 intestinal transplant recipients including one retransplant, and a few patients lacking pretransplant specimens were excluded. The investigation overall reported the following: Early after transplant, declines in HvG clones were associated with peak levels of circulating GvH clones. Patients with donor T cell macrochimerism had high GvH to HvG T cell clonal ratios in their allografts. GvH clones turned up in recipient bone marrow, with some appearing earlier in ileal mucosa or blood, a pattern consistent with an intestinal mucosal origin. The conclusions were limited by the relatively low number and heterogeneity of the intestinal transplant patients.

This clone was found a few times. Base quality data are lacking; no much larger clone is found one base away. In the paper's terms, the time point label means: cells obtained before transplantation from donor or recipient. In mixed lymphocyte reactions, about 200,000 CFSE-labeled pre-transplant responders were plated with about 200,000 irradiated violet-dye-labeled stimulators and cultured for over five days. Proliferating CD3+CD4+CFSE-low and CD3+CD8+CFSE-low responder cells were FACS-sorted on a BD Influx sorter after the mixed lymphocyte reaction. Library prep was done by the immunoSEQ multiplex PCR assay. In most patients, genomic DNA was isolated using the Qiagen DNeasy Blood and Tissue Kit and sent frozen to Adaptive Biotechnologies for TCR sequencing. For most patients, high-throughput TCR-beta CDR3 sequencing of genomic DNA was performed by Adaptive Biotechnologies. The authors processed their data as follows. Adaptive's ImmunoSEQ software supplied the TCR sequencing data for about 18 patients, while MiXCR and VDJtools were used to process a few other patients. CD4 versus CD8 sorting errors were corrected by removing sequences found in both subsets at a frequency ratio below 5:1. CDR3 nucleotide sequences shared between donor and recipient were removed because their origin could not be assigned. To be classed as alloreactive, a clone needed at least 2-fold expansion over unstimulated cells and a minimum CFSE-low frequency of 0.002% (template counts) or 0.001% (read counts). Clones were considered mappable if detected in sequenced pre-transplant spleen, lymph node, or MLR CFSE-low populations of the donor or recipient. Cumulative frequency of alloreactive clones was calculated as a percentage of all sequences weighted by copy number. As stored in TCRdb, this immuneACCESS dataset retains in-frame rearrangements with V and J assigned. A fraction of the clones does not appear; measured against another copy, unresolved V genes explain less than half of the discrepancy, and the remainder lacks a known reason. That table gives V, J and clone size, and the DNA gave D and trimming. The sample yields around 7,000 clones; 30% to 40% were counted once. Roughly 3.5% of the sample rests with the top ten.

The sequence was collected from a human patient who was an organ donor for intestinal transplantation. The sample here was alloreactive CD8+ T cells from a mixed lymphocyte reaction culture, taken before transplantation. The cell subset or site label on this specimen signifies: CFSE-low proliferating T cells sorted from approximately six-day pre-transplant mixed lymphocyte reaction (GvH or HvG direction).

CDR3 loop: CASSDTHIVFLNNEQFF. The DNA sequence reads TGCGCCAGCAGTGACACCCACATCGTTTTCCTCAACAATGAGCAGTTCTTC. The chain is assembled from TRBV10-2 and TRBJ2-1; the D gene assignment is ambiguous. The germline ends are 20 bases apart after V is trimmed by 3 bases and J by 5 bases. CDR3 length: 17 amino acids, cysteine to phenylalanine. Only CDR3 DNA is held: 51 bases, read in frame from base 1. CDR1 and CDR2 are drawn from the germline V gene: WSHSY, SAAADI.